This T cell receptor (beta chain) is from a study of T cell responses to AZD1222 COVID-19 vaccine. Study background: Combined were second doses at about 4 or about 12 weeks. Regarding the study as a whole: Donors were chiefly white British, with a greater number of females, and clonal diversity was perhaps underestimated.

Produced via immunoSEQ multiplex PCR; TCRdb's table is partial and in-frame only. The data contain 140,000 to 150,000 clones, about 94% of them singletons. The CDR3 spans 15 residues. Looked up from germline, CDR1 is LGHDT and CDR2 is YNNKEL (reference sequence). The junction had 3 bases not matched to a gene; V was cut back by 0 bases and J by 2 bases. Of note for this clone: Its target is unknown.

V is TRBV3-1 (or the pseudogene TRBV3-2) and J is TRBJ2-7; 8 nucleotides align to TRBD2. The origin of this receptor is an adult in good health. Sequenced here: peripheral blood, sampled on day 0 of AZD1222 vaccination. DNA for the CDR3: TGTGCCAGCAGCCAAGAGTCCGGGAGGGCCTACGAGCAGTACTTC. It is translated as CASSQESGRAYEQYF.